This TCR beta chain derives from a study of regulatory T cells in long-lasting Graves disease. Noted time point: newly diagnosed GD, antithyroid drugs for less than 3 months. Preparation of the TCR library used RNA extracted from PBMCs. Graves' disease diagnosis used American Thyroid Association guidelines. Assembly of TCR beta libraries relied on iRepertoire HTBI primers together with Arm-PCR of CDR3 regions. TCRdb analysed the multiplex PCR reads with MiXCR anew, one entry per CDR3 protein. The sample contains 350,000 to 500,000 distinct CDR3 sequences, approximately 14% of which appear only once. These data were also reused for a study on T cells in Graves' hyperthyroidism and ophthalmopathy. As that report states: Most expanded thyroid clonotypes above 0.001 recurred in blood.

This sequence originates from a woman between 50 and 59 years old with Graves disease. This sample comprised peripheral blood mononuclear cells (PBMCs), obtained at new diagnosis, from a patient treated with antithyroid drugs.

DNA of the CDR3: TGTGCCAGCAGCTTGGGTGGGACAGGGGGCCCATTGAACACTGAAGCTTTCTTT. Amino acids: CASSLGGTGGPLNTEAFF. The chain joins TRBV5-4 to TRBJ1-1, with TRBD1 matching over 12 bases. Germline CDR1 is SGHNT and CDR2 is YYREEE (reference sequence). This CDR3 has 18 residues. Trimming removed 0 bases from V and 0 bases from J; junction bases left unmatched: 6.